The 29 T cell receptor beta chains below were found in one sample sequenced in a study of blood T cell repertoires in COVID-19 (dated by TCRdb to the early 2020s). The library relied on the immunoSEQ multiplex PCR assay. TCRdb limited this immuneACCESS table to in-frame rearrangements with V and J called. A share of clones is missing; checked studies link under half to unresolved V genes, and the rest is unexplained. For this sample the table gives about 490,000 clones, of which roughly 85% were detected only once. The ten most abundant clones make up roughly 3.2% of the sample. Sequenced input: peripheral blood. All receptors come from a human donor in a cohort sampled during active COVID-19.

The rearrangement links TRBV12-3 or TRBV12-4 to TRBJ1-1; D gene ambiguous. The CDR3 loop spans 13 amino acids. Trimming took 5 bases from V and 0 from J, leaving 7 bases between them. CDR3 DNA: TGTGCCAGCAGTCAAGCAATGAACACTGAAGCTTTCTTT. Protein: CASSQAMNTEAFF.

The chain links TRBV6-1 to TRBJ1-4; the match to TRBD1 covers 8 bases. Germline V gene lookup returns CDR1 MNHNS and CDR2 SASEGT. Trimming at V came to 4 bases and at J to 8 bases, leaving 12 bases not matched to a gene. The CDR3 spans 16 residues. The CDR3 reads CASSAQQGQGREKLFF. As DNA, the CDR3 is TGTGCCAGCAGTGCGCAACAAGGACAGGGTCGGGAAAAACTGTTTTTT.

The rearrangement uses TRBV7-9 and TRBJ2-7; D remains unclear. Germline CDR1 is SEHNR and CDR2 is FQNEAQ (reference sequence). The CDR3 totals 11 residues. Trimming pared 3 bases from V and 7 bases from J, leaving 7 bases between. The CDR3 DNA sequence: TGTGCCAGCAGCTTCACGGTGGAGCAGTACTTC. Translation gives CASSFTVEQYF. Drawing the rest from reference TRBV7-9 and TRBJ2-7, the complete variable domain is DTGVSQNPRHKITKRGQNVTFRCDPISEHNRLYWYRQTLGQGPEFLTYFQNEAQLEKSRLLSDRFSAERPKGSFSTLEIQRTEQGDSAMYLCASSFTVEQYFGPGTRLTVT.

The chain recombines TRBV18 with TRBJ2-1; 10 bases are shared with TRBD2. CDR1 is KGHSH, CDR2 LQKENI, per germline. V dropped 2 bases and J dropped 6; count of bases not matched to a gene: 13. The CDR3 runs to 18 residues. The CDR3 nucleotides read TGTGCCAGCTCACCATACCCCCTAGCGGGAGCCCCCGTCAATGAGCAGTTCTTC. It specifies CASSPYPLAGAPVNEQFF.

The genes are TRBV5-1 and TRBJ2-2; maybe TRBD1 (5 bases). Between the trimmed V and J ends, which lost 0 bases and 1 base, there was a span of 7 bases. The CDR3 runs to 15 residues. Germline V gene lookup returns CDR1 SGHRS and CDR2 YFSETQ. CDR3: CASSLAGQNTGELFF. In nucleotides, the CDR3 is TGCGCCAGCAGCTTGGCCGGACAGAACACCGGGGAGCTGTTTTTT.

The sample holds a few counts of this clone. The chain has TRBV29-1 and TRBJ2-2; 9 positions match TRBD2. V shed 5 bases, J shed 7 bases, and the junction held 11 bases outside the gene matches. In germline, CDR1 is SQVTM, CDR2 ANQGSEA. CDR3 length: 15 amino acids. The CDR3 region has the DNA TGCAGCGTTCCCACCGGACTAGCGAGGGGCGGGGAGCTGTTTTTT. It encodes CSVPTGLARGGELFF.

The CDR3 loop reads CAWSGGAGYEQYF. The CDR3 nucleotides read TGTGCCTGGTCGGGGGGGGCCGGCTACGAGCAGTACTTC. This sequence joins TRBV30 and TRBJ2-7; TRBD2 matches at 8 bases. The J segment lost 3 bases and the V segment lost 5 bases, leaving 6 bases of the junction unmatched. The CDR3 has 13 residues. Germline lookup yields CDR1 GTSNPN and CDR2 SVGIG (reference sequence).

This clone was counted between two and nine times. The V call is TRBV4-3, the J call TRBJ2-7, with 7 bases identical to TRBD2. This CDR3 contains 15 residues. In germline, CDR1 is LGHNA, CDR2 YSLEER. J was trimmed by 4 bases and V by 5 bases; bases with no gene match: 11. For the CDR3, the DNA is TGCGCCAGCAGCTACAATTCGGGAGGCGAATACGAGCAGTACTTC. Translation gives CASSYNSGGEYEQYF.

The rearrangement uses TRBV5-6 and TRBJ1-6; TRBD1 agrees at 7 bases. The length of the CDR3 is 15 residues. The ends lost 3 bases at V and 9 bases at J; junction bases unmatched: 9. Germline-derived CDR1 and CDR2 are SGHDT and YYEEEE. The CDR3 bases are TGTGCCAGCAGCTCCGGGACAGATGGGATTTCACCCCTCCACTTT. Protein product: CASSSGTDGISPLHF.

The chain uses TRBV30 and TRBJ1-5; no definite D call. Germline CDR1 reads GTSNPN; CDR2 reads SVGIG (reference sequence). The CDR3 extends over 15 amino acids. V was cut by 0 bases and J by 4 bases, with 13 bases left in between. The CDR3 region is CAWSVQAGPNQPQHF. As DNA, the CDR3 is TGTGCCTGGAGTGTCCAGGCAGGCCCTAATCAGCCCCAGCATTTT.

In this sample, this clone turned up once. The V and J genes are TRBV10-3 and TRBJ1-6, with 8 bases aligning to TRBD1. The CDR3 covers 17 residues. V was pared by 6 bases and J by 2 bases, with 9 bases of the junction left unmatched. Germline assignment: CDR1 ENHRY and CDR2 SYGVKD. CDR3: CAIRDETGDPYNSPLHF. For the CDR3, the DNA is TGTGCCATCAGGGACGAGACAGGGGATCCCTATAATTCACCCCTCCACTTT.

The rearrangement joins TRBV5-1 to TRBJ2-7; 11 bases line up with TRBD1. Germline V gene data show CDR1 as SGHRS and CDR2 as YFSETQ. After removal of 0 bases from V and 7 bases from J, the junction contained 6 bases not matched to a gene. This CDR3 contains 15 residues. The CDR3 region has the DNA TGCGCCAGCAGCTTGGAAGGACAGGGGGCGTTAGAGCAGTACTTC. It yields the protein CASSLEGQGALEQYF.

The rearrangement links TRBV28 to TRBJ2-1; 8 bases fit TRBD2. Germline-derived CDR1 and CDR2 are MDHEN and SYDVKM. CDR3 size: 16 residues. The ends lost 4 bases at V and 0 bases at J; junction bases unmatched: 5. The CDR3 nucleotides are TGTGCCAGCAGTTCCCCGGGACTAGACTCCTACAATGAGCAGTTCTTC. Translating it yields CASSSPGLDSYNEQFF.

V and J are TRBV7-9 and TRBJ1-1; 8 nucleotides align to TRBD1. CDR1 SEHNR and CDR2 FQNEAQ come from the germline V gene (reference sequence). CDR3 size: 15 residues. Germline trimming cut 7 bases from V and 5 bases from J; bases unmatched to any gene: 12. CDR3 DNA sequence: TGTGCCAGCATCCCAGGGGGCAGGGGGCATACTGAAGCTTTCTTT. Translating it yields CASIPGGRGHTEAFF.

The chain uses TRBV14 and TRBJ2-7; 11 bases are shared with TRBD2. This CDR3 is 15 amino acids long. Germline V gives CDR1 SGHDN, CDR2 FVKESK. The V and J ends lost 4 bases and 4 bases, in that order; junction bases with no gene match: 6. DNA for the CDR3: TGTGCCAGCAGCCGAGAACTAGCGGGAGTGTACGAGCAGTACTTC. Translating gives CASSRELAGVYEQYF.

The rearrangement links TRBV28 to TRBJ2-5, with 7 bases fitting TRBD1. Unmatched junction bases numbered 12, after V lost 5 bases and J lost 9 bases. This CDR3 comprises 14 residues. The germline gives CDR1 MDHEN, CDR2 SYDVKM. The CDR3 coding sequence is TGTGCCAGCAGTCTGATACACAGGGGCGCGGCCCAGTACTTC. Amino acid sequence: CASSLIHRGAAQYF.

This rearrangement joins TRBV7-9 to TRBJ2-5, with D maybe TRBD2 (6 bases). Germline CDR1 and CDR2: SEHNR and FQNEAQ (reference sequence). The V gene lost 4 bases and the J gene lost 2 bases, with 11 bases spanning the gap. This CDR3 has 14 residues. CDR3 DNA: TGTGCCAGCAGCTCCTATGGGGGGCAAGAGACCCAGTACTTC. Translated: CASSSYGGQETQYF.

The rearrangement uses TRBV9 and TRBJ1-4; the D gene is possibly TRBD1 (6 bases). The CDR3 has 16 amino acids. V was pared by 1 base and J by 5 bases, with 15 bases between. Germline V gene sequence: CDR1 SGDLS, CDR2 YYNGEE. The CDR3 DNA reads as TGTGCCAGCAGCGTAAATCCTCAGGGGAACAATGAAAAACTGTTTTTT. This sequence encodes CASSVNPQGNNEKLFF.

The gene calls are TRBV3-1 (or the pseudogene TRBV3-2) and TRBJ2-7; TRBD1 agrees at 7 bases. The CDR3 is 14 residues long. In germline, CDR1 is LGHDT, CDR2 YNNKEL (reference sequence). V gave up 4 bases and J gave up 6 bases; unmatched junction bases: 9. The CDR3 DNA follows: TGTGCCAGCAGCCTTTACAGGGGTCTCGGCGAGCAGTACTTC. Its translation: CASSLYRGLGEQYF.

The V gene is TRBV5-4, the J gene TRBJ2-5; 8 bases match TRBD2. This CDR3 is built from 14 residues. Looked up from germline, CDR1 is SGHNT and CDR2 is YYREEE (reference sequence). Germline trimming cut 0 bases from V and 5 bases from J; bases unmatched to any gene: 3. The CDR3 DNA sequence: TGTGCCAGCAGCTTGGAACGGGAGGGCGAGACCCAGTACTTC. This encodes CASSLEREGETQYF.

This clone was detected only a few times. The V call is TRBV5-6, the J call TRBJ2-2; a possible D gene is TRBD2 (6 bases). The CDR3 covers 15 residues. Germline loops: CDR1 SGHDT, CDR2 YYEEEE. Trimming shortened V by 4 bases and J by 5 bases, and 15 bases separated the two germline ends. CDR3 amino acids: CASSRDSLETGELFF. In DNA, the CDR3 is TGTGCCAGCAGCCGGGACTCCCTTGAAACCGGGGAGCTGTTTTTT.

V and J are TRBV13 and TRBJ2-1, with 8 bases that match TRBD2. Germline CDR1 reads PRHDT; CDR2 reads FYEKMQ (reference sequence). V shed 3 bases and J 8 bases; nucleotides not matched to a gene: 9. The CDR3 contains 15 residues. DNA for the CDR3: TGTGCCAGCAGCTTTTGGACTAGCCCCAGCGATGAGCAGTTCTTC. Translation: CASSFWTSPSDEQFF.

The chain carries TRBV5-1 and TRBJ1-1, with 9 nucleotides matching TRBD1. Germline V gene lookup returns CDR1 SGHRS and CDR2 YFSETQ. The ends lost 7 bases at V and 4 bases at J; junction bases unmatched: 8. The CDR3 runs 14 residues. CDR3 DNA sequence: TGCGCCAGCTTCAGGACAGGGGCGAGCACTGAAGCTTTCTTT. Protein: CASFRTGASTEAFF.

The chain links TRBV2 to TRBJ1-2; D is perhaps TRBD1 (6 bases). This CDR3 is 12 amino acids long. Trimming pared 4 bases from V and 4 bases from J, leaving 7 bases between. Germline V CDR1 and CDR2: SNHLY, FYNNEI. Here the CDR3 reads CASSAGAYGYTF. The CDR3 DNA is TGTGCCAGCAGTGCAGGGGCCTATGGCTACACCTTC.

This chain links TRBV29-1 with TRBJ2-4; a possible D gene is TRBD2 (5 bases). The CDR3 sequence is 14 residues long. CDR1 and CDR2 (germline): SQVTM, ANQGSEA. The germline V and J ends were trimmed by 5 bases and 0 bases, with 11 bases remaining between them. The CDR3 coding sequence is TGCAGCGTTCGTCGGGAACTAGCCAAAAACATTCAGTACTTC. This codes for CSVRRELAKNIQYF.

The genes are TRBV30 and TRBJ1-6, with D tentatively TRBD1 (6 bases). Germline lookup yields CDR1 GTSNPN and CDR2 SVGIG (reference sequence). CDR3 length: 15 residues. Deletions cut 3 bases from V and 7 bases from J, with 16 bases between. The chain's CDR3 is CAWRGSGQGNSPLHF. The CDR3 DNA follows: TGTGCCTGGAGGGGAAGTGGGCAGGGGAATTCACCCCTCCACTTT.

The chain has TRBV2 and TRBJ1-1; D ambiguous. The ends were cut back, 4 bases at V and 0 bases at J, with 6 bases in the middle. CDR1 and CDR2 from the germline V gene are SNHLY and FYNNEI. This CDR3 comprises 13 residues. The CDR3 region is CASSGGMNTEAFF. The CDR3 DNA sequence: TGTGCCAGCAGTGGCGGTATGAACACTGAAGCTTTCTTT.

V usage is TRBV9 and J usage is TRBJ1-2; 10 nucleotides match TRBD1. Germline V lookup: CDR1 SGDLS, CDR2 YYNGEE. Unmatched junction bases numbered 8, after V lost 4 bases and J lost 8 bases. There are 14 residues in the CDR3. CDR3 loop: CASSFPGQGSGYTF. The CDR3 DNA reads TGTGCCAGCAGCTTTCCGGGACAGGGGAGCGGCTACACCTTC.

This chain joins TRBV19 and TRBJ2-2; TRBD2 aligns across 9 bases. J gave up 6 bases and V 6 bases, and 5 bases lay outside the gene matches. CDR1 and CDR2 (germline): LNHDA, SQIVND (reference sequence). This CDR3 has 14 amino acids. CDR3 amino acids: CASSSRTSAGELFF. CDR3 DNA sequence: TGTGCCAGTAGCTCCCGGACTAGCGCCGGGGAGCTGTTTTTT.